This T cell receptor (beta chain) was sequenced during a study of blood T cell repertoires in COVID-19. On the study more broadly: Some COVID-19 samples were acute and others convalescent; all came from the United States, Italy and Spain.

Sequencing used immunoSEQ multiplex PCR; TCRdb keeps in-frame clones, though not all of them. The table shows some 260,000 clones, with about 86% occurring only once. The CDR3 contains 13 residues. Germline CDR1 is GTSNPN and CDR2 is SVGIG (reference sequence). Trimming left V 4 bases short and J 7 bases short, with 16 bases between. Participants came from some 23 US areas, aged roughly 18 to 95 years. The sample taken for sequencing was PBMCs or T cells enriched from blood (not recorded which). This TCR was sampled from a man younger than 40 with acute COVID-19. The genes are TRBV30 and TRBJ1-2, with D possibly matching TRBD1 (5 bases). CDR3 sequence: CAWNLITQGGYTF. In nucleotides, the CDR3 is TGTGCCTGGAACCTAATTACCCAGGGTGGCTACACCTTC.